This T cell receptor (beta chain) was retrieved from a study of blood T cells in healthy people across ages. At least 7 million PBMCs were isolated per sample. With a J-beta primer mix and a sample-barcoded 5' primer, a second PCR ran roughly 6 to 11 cycles. Each cDNA molecule was tagged by a template-switch adaptor that had 12 random nucleotides. One entry per CDR3 protein results from TCRdb running MiXCR on the 5' RACE reads. The sample includes more than 800,000 distinct CDR3 sequences, 45% seen only once; the top ten take about 19%. There are a few counts of this clonotype. This CDR3 is built from 16 residues. Trimming pared 0 bases from V and 9 bases from J, leaving 21 bases between. The V gene's germline CDR1 is SQVTM and CDR2 ANQGSEA.

Sequenced: blood. The receptor was derived from a woman aged 60-75 years in good health. This sequence joins TRBV29-1 and TRBJ2-1; tentative D call: TRBD2 (5 bases). This CDR3 reads CSVEDAVDLGMGEQFF. CDR3 nucleotides: TGCAGCGTTGAAGATGCCGTGGACTTGGGAATGGGTGAGCAGTTCTTC.